These T cell receptor beta chains were read from a single sample in a study of a mutant IDH1 vaccine in newly diagnosed glioma. The method was immunoSEQ multiplex PCR; TCRdb's version includes in-frame clones alone and lacks a portion of them. The data contain about 20,000 clones, about 85% of them singletons. The material was PBMCs, obtained from a glioma patient treated with radiotherapy, temozolomide or both. These receptors were taken from a man in his forties with glioma. Both conserved end residues are part of each CDR3. The D gene is left open where the match is weak. The listing skips clone size in some rows; elsewhere it reads once, few, many or a size class.

abundance	v_gene	j_gene	d_gene	CDR3aa	CDR3nt
NA	TRBV18	TRBJ2-7	TRBD1	CASSSSPGQGEYEQYF	TGTGCCAGCTCATCTTCCCCGGGACAGGGGGAATACGAGCAGTACTTC
NA	TRBV5-1	TRBJ1-5	NA	CASSLVPAGGNQPQHF	TGCGCCAGCAGCTTGGTCCCGGCGGGCGGCAATCAGCCCCAGCATTTT
NA	TRBV7-9	TRBJ2-3	TRBD1	CASSLEPFRQGVDTQYF	TGTGCCAGCAGCTTAGAGCCCTTTAGGCAGGGGGTGGATACGCAGTATTTT
NA	TRBV7-2	TRBJ2-5	TRBD2	CASSFAGEETQYF	TGTGCCAGCAGCTTCGCGGGAGAAGAGACCCAGTACTTC
once	TRBV7-2	TRBJ1-2	TRBD1	CASSSGGRGRGLYGYTF	TGTGCCAGCAGCTCAGGGGGGCGAGGCAGGGGCCTATATGGCTACACCTTC
NA	TRBV5-6	TRBJ2-5	TRBD1	CASSRQGAGGMETQYF	TGTGCCAGCAGCCGACAGGGGGCGGGTGGTATGGAGACCCAGTACTTC
NA	TRBV14	TRBJ2-7	TRBD2	CASSQEYGSGSVYEQYF	TGTGCCAGCAGCCAAGAATATGGTAGCGGGAGTGTCTACGAGCAGTACTTC
NA	TRBV5-6	TRBJ2-7	TRBD2	CASSLAAGAKKQYF	TGTGCCAGCAGCTTGGCCGCGGGAGCCAAGAAGCAGTACTTC
NA	TRBV6-4	TRBJ1-6	NA	CASRPGGKNSPLHF	TGTGCCAGCAGGCCCGGGGGAAAGAATTCACCCCTCCACTTT
NA	TRBV5-4	TRBJ2-2	NA	CASSPGAANTGELFF	TGTGCCAGCAGCCCTGGGGCAGCGAACACCGGGGAGCTGTTTTTT
few	TRBV12-5	TRBJ2-1	TRBD2	CASGLVSGLAGGLGSYNEQFF	TGTGCTAGTGGTTTGGTATCCGGGCTAGCGGGAGGGCTAGGCTCCTACAATGAGCAGTTCTTC
NA	TRBV19	TRBJ1-5	NA	CASSIDSGEGQPQHF	TGTGCCAGTAGTATCGACTCTGGGGAGGGACAGCCCCAGCATTTT
NA	TRBV5-1	TRBJ1-2	TRBD1	CASSFAGGNYGYTF	TGCGCCAGCAGCTTTGCAGGGGGTAACTATGGCTACACCTTC
NA	TRBV25-1	TRBJ2-7	TRBD1	CASGQGAYEQYF	TGTGCCAGCGGACAGGGGGCCTACGAGCAGTACTTC
NA	TRBV6-6	TRBJ1-1	NA	CASSRPGASEAFF	TGTGCCAGCAGCCGACCCGGGGCGTCTGAAGCTTTCTTT
few	TRBV25-1	TRBJ1-1	TRBD1	CASRGQDRAMNTEAFF	TGTGCCAGCAGGGGACAGGATAGGGCTATGAACACTGAAGCTTTCTTT
NA	TRBV5-6	TRBJ2-5	TRBD2	CASSSTLGGETQYF	TGTGCCAGCAGCTCAACCCTGGGAGGGGAGACCCAGTACTTC
NA	TRBV7-2	TRBJ2-7	NA	CASSLALGSLGSEQYF	TGTGCCAGCAGCTTAGCGCTGGGGTCCCTTGGGAGCGAGCAGTACTTC
NA	TRBV4-1	TRBJ2-3	NA	CASSQDNSRRAGYTDTQYF	TGCGCCAGCAGCCAAGATAACAGCCGGAGGGCGGGGTACACAGATACGCAGTATTTT
NA	TRBV10-3	TRBJ2-5	TRBD1	CAISDPGTGDQETQYF	TGTGCCATCAGTGACCCCGGGACAGGGGACCAAGAGACCCAGTACTTC
once	TRBV13	TRBJ1-3	NA	CASSYRQGNTIYF	TGTGCCAGCAGCTATCGACAGGGAAACACCATATATTTT
NA	TRBV5-4	TRBJ1-1	NA	CASGQGLNTEAFF	TGTGCCAGCGGGCAGGGGTTGAACACTGAAGCTTTCTTT
NA	TRBV7-8	TRBJ1-1	NA	CASSSSFNTEAFF	TGTGCCAGCAGCTCGAGTTTCAACACTGAAGCTTTCTTT
NA	TRBV27	TRBJ1-5	NA	CASRGGTRGGNQPQHF	TGTGCCAGCAGGGGTGGGACCCGGGGGGGGAATCAGCCCCAGCATTTT
NA	TRBV6-1	TRBJ2-1	TRBD1	CASSGRDRGGLEQFF	TGTGCCAGCAGTGGCCGGGACAGGGGAGGCCTCGAGCAGTTCTTC
NA	TRBV2	TRBJ2-5	NA	CASSGPTGTPQETQYF	TGTGCCAGCAGTGGACCCACCGGGACCCCCCAAGAGACCCAGTACTTC
NA	TRBV7-2	TRBJ1-2	TRBD1	CASSHGQGDYGYTF	TGTGCCAGCAGCCATGGACAGGGGGACTATGGCTACACCTTC
NA	TRBV6-1	TRBJ2-3	NA	CASSESQGSTDTQYF	TGTGCCAGCAGTGAAAGTCAGGGATCCACAGATACGCAGTATTTT
NA	TRBV25-1	TRBJ1-1	NA	CASSEYPKNTEAFF	TGTGCCAGCAGTGAATATCCGAAGAACACTGAAGCTTTCTTT
once	TRBV5-1	TRBJ1-1	NA	CASSLEQVNTEAFF	TGCGCCAGCAGCTTGGAACAGGTGAACACTGAAGCTTTCTTT
once	TRBV6-6	TRBJ1-5	NA	CASSRPNQPQHF	TGTGCCAGCAGCCGCCCGAATCAGCCCCAGCATTTT
NA	TRBV5-1	TRBJ1-1	NA	CASSLRQGGTEAFF	TGCGCCAGCAGCTTGAGGCAGGGAGGTACTGAAGCTTTCTTT
NA	TRBV11-2	TRBJ1-6	NA	CASSLERDSPLHF	TGTGCCAGCAGCCTGGAGAGGGATTCACCCCTCCACTTT
once	TRBV7-2	TRBJ1-6	NA	CASSRDGYNSPLHF	TGTGCCAGCAGCCGGGACGGCTATAATTCACCCCTCCACTTT
NA	TRBV7-9	TRBJ1-1	NA	CASSLGGVDTEAFF	TGTGCCAGCAGCTTAGGAGGGGTCGACACTGAAGCTTTCTTT
NA	TRBV10-3	TRBJ2-7	NA	CAISETGTRYEQYF	TGTGCCATCAGTGAGACTGGTACCCGCTACGAGCAGTACTTC
NA	TRBV11-2	TRBJ1-2	TRBD1	CASSLRTGIDYGYTF	TGTGCCAGCAGCTTACGGACAGGGATAGACTATGGCTACACCTTC
NA	TRBV28	TRBJ1-4	NA	CASTTNEKLFF	TGTGCCAGCACCACTAATGAAAAACTGTTTTTT
NA	TRBV5-1	TRBJ2-5	TRBD1	CASSLDRGQETQYF	TGCGCCAGCAGCTTGGACAGGGGGCAAGAGACCCAGTACTTC
NA	TRBV5-4	TRBJ2-3	TRBD2	CASSFQAGVSTDTQYF	TGTGCCAGCAGCTTCCAAGCGGGGGTGAGCACAGATACGCAGTATTTT
NA	TRBV30	TRBJ1-4	NA	CAWGAEGATNEKLFF	TGTGCCTGGGGTGCGGAGGGGGCAACTAATGAAAAACTGTTTTTT
NA	TRBV9	TRBJ1-1	NA	CASSVGGVHTEAFF	TGTGCCAGCAGCGTAGGGGGGGTGCACACTGAAGCTTTCTTT
NA	TRBV10-3	TRBJ2-2	NA	CAISAADGTNTGELFF	TGTGCCATCAGTGCAGCGGACGGTACGAACACCGGGGAGCTGTTTTTT
NA	TRBV12-5	TRBJ1-1	NA	CASGSGPPNTEAFF	TGTGCTAGTGGTTCCGGACCACCGAACACTGAAGCTTTCTTT
NA	TRBV9	TRBJ2-6	NA	CASSVGHRGIGANVLTF	TGTGCCAGCAGCGTAGGGCATCGAGGTATTGGGGCCAACGTCCTGACTTTC